A single sample gave rise to the 19 T cell receptor beta chains below, sequenced in a study of blood T cell repertoires in COVID-19. Here immunoSEQ multiplex PCR was the method, and the copy in TCRdb shows in-frame clones only, minus some. Here the sample spans approximately 240,000 clones, about 80% being singletons. Sequencing input: peripheral blood. The receptor set was obtained from a woman aged 55-75 years with acute or convalescent COVID-19.

This clone was found once. The chain has TRBV19 and TRBJ2-3, with TRBD2 identical over 8 bases. This CDR3 comprises 16 residues. The germline V gene has CDR1 LNHDA and CDR2 SQIVND (reference sequence). Trimming cost V 4 bases and J 2 bases; bases outside gene matches: 8. The CDR3 loop reads CASSSVSGVYTDTQYF. The CDR3 DNA reads as TGTGCCAGTAGTAGTGTTAGCGGGGTCTACACAGATACGCAGTATTTT.

The genes are TRBV28 and TRBJ2-3; TRBD2 aligns across 9 bases. This CDR3 comprises 18 residues. J was trimmed by 8 bases and V by 5 bases; bases with no gene match: 20. Germline-derived CDR1 and CDR2 are MDHEN and SYDVKM. The CDR3 loop reads CASSPSRQRGVEWGTQYF. CDR3 in DNA: TGTGCCAGCAGTCCTAGTCGCCAGCGGGGGGTAGAGTGGGGTACGCAGTATTTT.

V usage is TRBV11-2 and J usage is TRBJ2-1; 9 nucleotides match TRBD1. V was clipped by 2 bases and J by 7 bases; unmatched bases: 9. The CDR3 extends over 16 amino acids. Germline V gene sequence: CDR1 SGHAT, CDR2 FQNNGV. Here the CDR3 DNA reads TGTGCCAGCAGCTTAATCCCGGGACAGGGTAGGAATGAGCAGTTCTTC. Its protein product is CASSLIPGQGRNEQFF.

V and J are TRBV2 and TRBJ1-1; D perhaps matches TRBD1 (6 bases). This CDR3 spans 15 amino acids. V lost 6 bases to trimming and J lost 4 bases, with 18 bases between them. Germline values: CDR1 SNHLY, CDR2 FYNNEI. CDR3 residues: CASRRWGRVVTEAFF. CDR3 in DNA: TGTGCCAGCAGGCGATGGGGGCGCGTGGTCACTGAAGCTTTCTTT.

The chain joins TRBV6-5 to TRBJ1-6, with D tentatively TRBD1 (6 bases). The CDR3 runs to 14 residues. CDR1 is MNHEY, CDR2 SVGAGI, per germline. V gave up 9 bases and J gave up 7 bases, with 16 bases separating them. The CDR3 DNA sequence: TGTGCCAGTGCACAGGGCCTAGGGAATTCACCCCTCCACTTT. Its translation is CASAQGLGNSPLHF.

The rearrangement uses TRBV2 and TRBJ2-7; the D is unclear. There are 12 residues in the CDR3. V was trimmed by 7 bases and J by 3 bases, leaving 10 bases between them. CDR1 is SNHLY and CDR2 is FYNNEI in the germline V gene. DNA for the CDR3: TGTGCCAGCATTAACAGTAACTACGAGCAGTACTTC. This translates into CASINSNYEQYF.

The V gene is TRBV11-3, the J gene TRBJ2-1; 8 bases map to TRBD1. The CDR3 totals 14 residues. The trim removed 4 bases at V and 10 bases at J, leaving 9 bases unmatched. Germline CDR1 SGHNT, CDR2 YENEEA. In DNA, the CDR3 is TGTGCCAGCAGCTCAAACAGGGGGAACAGGGAGCAGTTCTTC. Protein product: CASSSNRGNREQFF.

V usage is TRBV29-1 and J usage is TRBJ2-2; TRBD2 is a possible D gene (6 bases). The CDR3 extends over 14 amino acids. CDR1 is SQVTM and CDR2 is ANQGSEA in the germline V gene. V was clipped by 6 bases and J by 5 bases, with 16 bases between them. DNA of the CDR3: TGCAGCGTGGCCTCGGTAGGGAGGACCGGGGAGCTGTTTTTT. The encoded protein is CSVASVGRTGELFF.

The rearrangement joins TRBV6-5 to TRBJ2-7; TRBD1 is a possible D gene (6 bases). The CDR3 is 12 amino acids. The ends were cut back, 10 bases at V and 1 base at J, with 11 bases in the middle. Germline CDR1 is MNHEY and CDR2 is SVGAGI. CDR3 DNA sequence: TGTGCCACCTCGACAGGATCCTACGAGCAGTACTTC. Its protein product is CATSTGSYEQYF.

Notes on this clone: Other nucleotide sequences from this sample produce the same CDR3. V is TRBV4-1 and J is TRBJ1-2, with TRBD1 identical over 9 bases. CDR1 is MGHRA, CDR2 YSYEKL, per germline. The J segment lost 1 base and the V segment lost 0 bases, leaving 3 bases of the junction unmatched. The CDR3 runs 16 residues. The CDR3 nucleotides are TGCGCCAGCAGCCAAGAGGGACAGGGCGGTAACTATGGCTACACCTTC. Translation: CASSQEGQGGNYGYTF.

This clone was seen just once. The J gene is TRBJ2-3, the V gene TRBV6-5, with 9 bases that match TRBD2. CDR3 length: 15 residues. Germline V gives CDR1 MNHEY, CDR2 SVGAGI. The trim removed 6 bases at V and 2 bases at J, leaving 6 bases unmatched. CDR3 sequence (DNA): TGTGCCAGCAGCTCAACTAGCGGGTACACAGATACGCAGTATTTT. Translating it yields CASSSTSGYTDTQYF.

The chain links TRBV4-3 to TRBJ2-2; 7 nucleotides align to TRBD1. The V and J ends lost 0 bases and 3 bases, in that order; junction bases with no gene match: 4. The length of the CDR3 is 16 residues. CDR1 is LGHNA and CDR2 is YSLEER in the germline V gene. The CDR3 protein is CASSQDDRVDTGELFF. Here the CDR3 DNA reads TGCGCCAGCAGCCAAGACGACAGGGTCGACACCGGGGAGCTGTTTTTT.

The rearrangement uses TRBV6-5 and TRBJ2-1; D is uncertain. Trimming took off 6 bases at V and 0 bases at J, with 3 bases between the two ends. The germline CDR1 and CDR2 sequences are MNHEY and SVGAGI. CDR3 length equals 12 residues. CDR3 loop: CASRSSYNEQFF. The CDR3 bases are TGTGCCAGCAGGAGCTCCTACAATGAGCAGTTCTTC.

The CDR3 region is CASSRSSGGDYNEQFF. The DNA of the CDR3 is TGCGCCAGCAGCCGGAGTAGCGGGGGAGATTACAATGAGCAGTTCTTC. The chain couples TRBV4-3 to TRBJ2-1; the match to TRBD2 covers 9 bases. Germline V gene lookup returns CDR1 LGHNA and CDR2 YSLEER. CDR3 length: 16 residues. After removal of 4 bases from V and 4 bases from J, the junction contained 8 bases not matched to a gene.

This chain links TRBV5-5 with TRBJ1-2; weak D call: TRBD1 (5 bases). Germline values: CDR1 SGHKS, CDR2 YYEKEE (reference sequence). The V and J ends lost 4 bases and 2 bases respectively, with 12 bases between them. CDR3 length equals 14 residues. The CDR3 coding sequence is TGTGCCAGCAGCAAGGACACCCCGAACTATGGCTACACCTTC. This gives the protein CASSKDTPNYGYTF.

V gene TRBV19 combines with J gene TRBJ2-3; 8 positions agree with TRBD1. The CDR3 consists of 16 residues. The ends lost 5 bases at V and 2 bases at J; junction bases unmatched: 9. Germline V gene lookup returns CDR1 LNHDA and CDR2 SQIVND (reference sequence). The CDR3 region has the DNA TGTGCCAGTAGTTCTTTCCGGGACAGGCCCACAGATACGCAGTATTTT. Residues: CASSSFRDRPTDTQYF.

The chain has TRBV11-2 and TRBJ2-3, with D possibly being TRBD1 (5 bases). Trimming stripped 5 bases from V and 5 bases from J, with 11 bases between. The germline gives CDR1 SGHAT, CDR2 FQNNGV. This CDR3 has 13 amino acids. This chain's CDR3 is CASSPRVVDTQYF. The CDR3 coding sequence is TGTGCCAGCAGCCCCAGGGTTGTAGATACGCAGTATTTT. Combining the CDR3 with reference TRBV11-2 and TRBJ2-3 gives the whole variable domain EAGVAQSPRYKIIEKRQSVAFWCNPISGHATLYWYQQILGQGPKLLIQFQNNGVVDDSQLPKDRFSAERLKGVDSTLKIQPAKLEDSAVYLCASSPRVVDTQYFGPGTRLTVL.

The V call is TRBV7-3, the J call TRBJ2-3, with a tentative D call TRBD2 (6 bases). Germline CDR1 is SGHTA and CDR2 is FQGTGA. The CDR3 totals 15 residues. Deletions cut 2 bases from V and 4 bases from J, with 13 bases between. Here the CDR3 DNA reads TGTGCCAGCAGCTTATCGTCTAGCGTGGCAGATACGCAGTATTTT. Protein: CASSLSSSVADTQYF. Together with reference TRBV7-3 and TRBJ2-3, the CDR3 gives the full variable domain: GAGVSQTPSNKVTEKGKYVELRCDPISGHTALYWYRQSLGQGPEFLIYFQGTGAADDSGLPNDRFFAVRPEGSVSTLKIQRTERGDSAVYLCASSLSSSVADTQYFGPGTRLTVL.

The chain employs TRBV12-3 or TRBV12-4 and TRBJ1-1; no clear D gene. V was shortened by 2 bases and J by 7 bases, with 8 bases between the two germline ends. The CDR3 has 12 amino acids. The CDR3: CASSLPGSEAFF. The CDR3, as DNA: TGTGCCAGCAGTTTACCCGGGAGTGAAGCTTTCTTT.